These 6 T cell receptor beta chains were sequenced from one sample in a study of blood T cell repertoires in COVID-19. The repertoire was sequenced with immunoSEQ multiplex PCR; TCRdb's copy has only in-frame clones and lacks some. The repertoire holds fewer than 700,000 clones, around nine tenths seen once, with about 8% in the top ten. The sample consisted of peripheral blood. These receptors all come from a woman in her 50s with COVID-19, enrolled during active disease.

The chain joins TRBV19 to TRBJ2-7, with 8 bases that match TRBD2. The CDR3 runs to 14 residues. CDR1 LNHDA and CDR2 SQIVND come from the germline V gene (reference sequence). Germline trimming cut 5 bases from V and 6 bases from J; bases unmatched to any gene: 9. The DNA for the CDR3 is TGTGCCAGTAGTGCCCGGACTAGCTGGGGCGAGCAGTACTTC. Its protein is CASSARTSWGEQYF.

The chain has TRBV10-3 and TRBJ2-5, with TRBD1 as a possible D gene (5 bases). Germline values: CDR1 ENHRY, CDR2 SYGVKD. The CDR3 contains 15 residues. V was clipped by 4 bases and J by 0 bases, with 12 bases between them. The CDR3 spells CAISGTGRDQETQYF. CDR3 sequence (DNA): TGTGCCATCAGTGGAACAGGACGGGACCAAGAGACCCAGTACTTC.

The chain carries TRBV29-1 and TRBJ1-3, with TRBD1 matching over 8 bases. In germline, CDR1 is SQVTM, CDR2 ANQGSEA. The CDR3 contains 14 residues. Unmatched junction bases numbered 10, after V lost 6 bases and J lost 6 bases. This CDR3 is CSVTRGTGQNTIYF. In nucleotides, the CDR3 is TGCAGCGTGACCCGCGGGACAGGTCAAAACACCATATATTTT.

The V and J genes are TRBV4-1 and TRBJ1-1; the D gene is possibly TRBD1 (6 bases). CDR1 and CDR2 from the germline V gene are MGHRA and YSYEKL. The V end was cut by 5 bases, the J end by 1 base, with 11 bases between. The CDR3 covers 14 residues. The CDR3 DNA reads TGCGCCAGCAGCTCCGGGACAAAGAACACTGAAGCTTTCTTT. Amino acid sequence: CASSSGTKNTEAFF.

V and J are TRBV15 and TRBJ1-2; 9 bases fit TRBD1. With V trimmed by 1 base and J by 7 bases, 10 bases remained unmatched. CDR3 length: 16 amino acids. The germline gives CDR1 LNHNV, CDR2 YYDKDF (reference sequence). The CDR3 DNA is TGTGCCACCAGCAGAGCCCGGACAGGGGAAAACGCTGGCTACACCTTC. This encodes CATSRARTGENAGYTF.

The CDR3 DNA reads as TGCGCCAGCAGCCAAGATCAGGCGTTTGCCTACAATGAGCAGTTCTTC. Translation: CASSQDQAFAYNEQFF. This chain links TRBV4-1 with TRBJ2-1; D is unclear. CDR1 and CDR2 (germline): MGHRA, YSYEKL. Trimming removed 0 bases from V and 2 bases from J, with 11 bases in between. CDR3 length: 16 residues.